Listed here is a single T cell receptor beta chain. The antigen is undetermined. Clones were read by immunoSEQ multiplex PCR, and TCRdb kept only the in-frame ones, dropping some. Of roughly 87,000 clones in the sample, about nine tenths were seen once. These data are taken from a study of T cell responses to AZD1222 COVID-19 vaccine. Study-level points and caveats: Donors were chiefly white British, with a greater number of females, and clonal diversity was perhaps underestimated.

CDR1 MNHEY and CDR2 SVGAGI come from the germline V gene. The CDR3 has 14 amino acids. V was trimmed by 7 bases and J by 2 bases, leaving 13 bases between them. The J gene is TRBJ2-3, the V gene TRBV6-5, with D perhaps matching TRBD1 or TRBD2 (6 bases each). The TCR was taken from an adult who received the AZD1222 COVID-19 vaccine. The sequences come from peripheral blood, collected 28 days after the second AZD1222 dose. CDR3 DNA: TGTGCCAGCACGGGGGCTAACCCCACAGATACGCAGTATTTT. It translates to CASTGANPTDTQYF.